This T cell receptor beta chain comes out of a study of long-term antiretroviral therapy in people with HIV. Germline CDR1 and CDR2: MNHNS and SASEGT. The CDR3 runs 14 residues. The germline V and J ends were trimmed by 3 bases and 2 bases, with 10 bases remaining between them. The assay used was immunoSEQ (version v3.0), run at survey level. The data were produced by immunoSEQ multiplex PCR, yet TCRdb's version contains in-frame clones alone and is incomplete. The sample holds 29,000 or so clones, over 85% seen once. The sample holds one count of this clone. The antigen is undetermined. Study-wide results and caveats: Dominance of pre-ART expanded clones persisted, fluctuating and often declining after ART. Blood sampling spanned 2004 to 2017, possibly under older ART regimens.

Sequences were derived from unsorted PBMCs, sampled roughly 6.5 years after starting antiretroviral therapy. The chain combines TRBV6-1 with TRBJ2-5, with D perhaps TRBD1 (6 bases). The source of this sequence is a woman aged 40 to 50 with HIV. CDR3 nucleotide sequence: TGTGCCAGCAGTGACAGGGGCTTGCAAGAGACCCAGTACTTC. Its translation is CASSDRGLQETQYF.